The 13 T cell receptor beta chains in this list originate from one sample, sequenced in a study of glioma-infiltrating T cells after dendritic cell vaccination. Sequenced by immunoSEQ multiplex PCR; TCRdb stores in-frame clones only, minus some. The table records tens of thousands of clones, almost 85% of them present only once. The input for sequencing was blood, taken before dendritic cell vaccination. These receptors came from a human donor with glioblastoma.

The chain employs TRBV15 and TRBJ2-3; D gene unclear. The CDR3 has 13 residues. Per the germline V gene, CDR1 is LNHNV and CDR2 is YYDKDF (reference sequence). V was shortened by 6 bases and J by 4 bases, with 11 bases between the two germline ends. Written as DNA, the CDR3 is TGTGCCACCAGTTCCTACCCCCCAGATACGCAGTATTTT. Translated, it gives CATSSYPPDTQYF.

CDR3 sequence: CASSLVASGDYEQYV. The DNA for the CDR3 is TGTGCCAGCAGCTTGGTGGCTAGCGGGGACTACGAGCAGTACGTC. The chain couples TRBV5-5 to TRBJ2-7; 9 bases agree with TRBD2. CDR1 and CDR2 (germline): SGHKS, YYEKEE (reference sequence). This CDR3 region has 15 residues. V was clipped by 0 bases and J by 3 bases; unmatched bases: 4.

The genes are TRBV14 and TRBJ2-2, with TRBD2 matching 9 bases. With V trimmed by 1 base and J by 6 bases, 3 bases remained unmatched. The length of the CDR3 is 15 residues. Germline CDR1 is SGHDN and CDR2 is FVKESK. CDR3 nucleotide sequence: TGTGCCAGCAGCCAAGTTCGCGGGGGGGCCGGGGAGCTGTTTTTT. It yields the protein CASSQVRGGAGELFF.

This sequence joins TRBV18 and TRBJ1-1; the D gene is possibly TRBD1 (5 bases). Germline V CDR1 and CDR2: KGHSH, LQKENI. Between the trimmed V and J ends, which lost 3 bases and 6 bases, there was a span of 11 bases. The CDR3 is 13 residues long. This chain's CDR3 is CASSPSGGAEAFF. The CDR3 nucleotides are TGTGCCAGCTCACCCTCCGGGGGGGCTGAAGCTTTCTTT.

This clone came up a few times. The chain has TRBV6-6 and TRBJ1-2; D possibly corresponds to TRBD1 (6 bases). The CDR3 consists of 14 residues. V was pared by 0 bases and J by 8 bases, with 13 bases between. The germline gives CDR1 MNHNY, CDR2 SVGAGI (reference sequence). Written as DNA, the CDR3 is TGTGCCAGCAGTTACTCTGCTGACAGGTCGGGCTACACCTTC. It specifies CASSYSADRSGYTF.

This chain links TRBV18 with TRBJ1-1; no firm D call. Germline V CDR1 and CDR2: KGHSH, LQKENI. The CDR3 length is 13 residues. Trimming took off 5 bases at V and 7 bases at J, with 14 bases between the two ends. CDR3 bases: TGTGCCAGCTCATCGACGGGAGGAGGTGAAGCTTTCTTT. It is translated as CASSSTGGGEAFF. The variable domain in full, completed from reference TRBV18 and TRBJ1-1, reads NAGVMQNPRHLVRRRGQEARLRCSPMKGHSHVYWYRQLPEEGLKFMVYLQKENIIDESGMPKERFSAEFPKEGPSILRIQQVVRGDSAAYFCASSSTGGGEAFFGQGTRLTVV.

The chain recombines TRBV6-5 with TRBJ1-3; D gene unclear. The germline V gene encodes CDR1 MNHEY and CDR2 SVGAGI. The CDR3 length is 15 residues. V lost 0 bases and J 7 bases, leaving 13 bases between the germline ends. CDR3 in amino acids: CASSYSPTGFNTIYF. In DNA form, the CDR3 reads TGTGCCAGCAGTTACTCCCCGACGGGTTTTAACACCATATATTTT.

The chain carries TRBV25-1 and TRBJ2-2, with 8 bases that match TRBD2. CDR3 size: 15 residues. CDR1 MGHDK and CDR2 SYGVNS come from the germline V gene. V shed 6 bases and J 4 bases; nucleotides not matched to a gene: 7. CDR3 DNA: TGTGCCAGCAGGATCGGGGGGGTGGTCACCGGGGAGCTGTTTTTT. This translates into CASRIGGVVTGELFF.

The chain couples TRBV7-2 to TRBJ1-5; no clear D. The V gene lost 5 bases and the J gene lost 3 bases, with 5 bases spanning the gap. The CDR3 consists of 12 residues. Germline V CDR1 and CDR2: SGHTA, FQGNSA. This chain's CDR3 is CASSLNNQPQHF. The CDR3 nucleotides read TGTGCCAGCAGCCTAAACAATCAGCCCCAGCATTTT.

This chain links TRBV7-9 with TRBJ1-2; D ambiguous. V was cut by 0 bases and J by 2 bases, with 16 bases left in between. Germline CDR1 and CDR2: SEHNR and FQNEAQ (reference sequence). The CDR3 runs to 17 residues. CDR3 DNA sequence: TGTGCCAGCAGCTTAGCTACTATCAGTGAGAGGAACTATGGCTACACCTTC. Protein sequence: CASSLATISERNYGYTF.

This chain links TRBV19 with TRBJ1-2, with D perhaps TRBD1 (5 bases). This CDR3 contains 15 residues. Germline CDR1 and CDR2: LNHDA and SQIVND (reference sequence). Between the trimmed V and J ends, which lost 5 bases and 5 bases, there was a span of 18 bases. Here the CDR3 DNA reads TGTGCCAGTAGTCTCCAACCCCAGGGTGGATATGGCTACACCTTC. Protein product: CASSLQPQGGYGYTF.

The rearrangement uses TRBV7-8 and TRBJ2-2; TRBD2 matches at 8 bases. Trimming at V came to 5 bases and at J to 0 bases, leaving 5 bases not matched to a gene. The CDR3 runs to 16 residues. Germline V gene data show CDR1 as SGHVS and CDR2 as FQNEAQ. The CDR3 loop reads CASSRPGLANTGELFF. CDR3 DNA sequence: TGTGCCAGCAGCCGGCCGGGACTAGCGAACACCGGGGAGCTGTTTTTT.

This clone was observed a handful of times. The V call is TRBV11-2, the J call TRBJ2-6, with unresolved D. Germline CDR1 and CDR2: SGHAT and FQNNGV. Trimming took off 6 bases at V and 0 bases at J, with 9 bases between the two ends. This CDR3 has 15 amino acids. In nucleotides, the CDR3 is TGTGCCAGCAGTTACGAGCACTCTGGGGCCAACGTCCTGACTTTC. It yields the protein CASSYEHSGANVLTF.